The 22 T cell receptor beta chains listed next were all sequenced from one sample in a study of blood T cell repertoires in COVID-19. Sequencing was performed with immunoSEQ multiplex PCR; in TCRdb, only in-frame clones are kept and a portion is missing. Among under 350,000 clones listed, about 86% were seen once. Sequenced input: PBMCs or T cells enriched from blood (not recorded which). The receptors stem from a woman aged 40 to 50 with acute COVID-19.

This clone was recorded once. The V call is TRBV28, the J call TRBJ2-7; TRBD2 matches at 12 bases. Germline values: CDR1 MDHEN, CDR2 SYDVKM. Losses at the gene ends were 2 bases for V and 3 bases for J; bases not matched to a gene: 2. The CDR3 covers 15 residues. The CDR3 loop reads CASSLQTSGSYEQYF. The CDR3 nucleotides are TGTGCCAGCAGTTTACAGACTAGCGGGAGCTACGAGCAGTACTTC.

The chain employs TRBV7-6 and TRBJ1-2; weak D call: TRBD1 (6 bases). From germline, CDR1 is SGHVS and CDR2 FNYEAQ. The CDR3 sequence is 15 residues long. V dropped 4 bases and J dropped 3 bases, with 15 bases sitting between them. The CDR3 is CASSSGTNPHYGYTF. The CDR3 DNA is TGTGCCAGCAGCTCCGGGACAAACCCCCACTATGGCTACACCTTC.

A single count supports this clone. The rearrangement joins TRBV4-1 to TRBJ1-1; 7 nucleotides align to TRBD1. Per the germline V gene, CDR1 is MGHRA and CDR2 is YSYEKL. The CDR3 runs 15 residues. With V trimmed by 8 bases and J by 4 bases, 13 bases remained unmatched. CDR3: CASRRDRVFVTEAFF. The CDR3 DNA reads TGCGCCAGCCGCCGGGACAGAGTTTTCGTCACTGAAGCTTTCTTT.

The chain is built from TRBV19 and TRBJ2-2; weak D call: TRBD2 (5 bases). V was trimmed by 10 bases and J by 2 bases, leaving 17 bases between them. Germline CDR1 reads LNHDA; CDR2 reads SQIVND (reference sequence). This CDR3 spans 15 amino acids. The CDR3 coding sequence is TGTGCCACCTCTTCTTGGAGGAGTAACACCGGGGAGCTGTTTTTT. Its protein product is CATSSWRSNTGELFF.

The J gene is TRBJ1-2, the V gene TRBV7-9; no clear D gene. Trimming stripped 1 base from V and 3 bases from J, with 15 bases between. The CDR3 runs 16 residues. Germline-derived CDR1 and CDR2 are SEHNR and FQNEAQ (reference sequence). This CDR3 is CASSLGGQTNYYGYTF. The CDR3 region has the DNA TGTGCCAGCAGCTTAGGTGGGCAGACTAACTACTATGGCTACACCTTC.

This clone has a single count. This chain links TRBV18 with TRBJ1-2, with 7 positions matching TRBD1. In germline, CDR1 is KGHSH, CDR2 LQKENI. V shed 0 bases, J shed 4 bases, and the junction held 5 bases outside the gene matches. This CDR3 has 15 residues. This CDR3 reads CASSPPPGTAYGYTF. The CDR3 DNA is TGTGCCAGCTCACCACCTCCCGGGACAGCCTATGGCTACACCTTC.

V is TRBV5-1 and J is TRBJ2-3; 9 bases fit TRBD2. The CDR3 length is 16 residues. V lost 0 bases, J lost 2 bases, and 4 bases stayed unmatched. Looked up from germline, CDR1 is SGHRS and CDR2 is YFSETQ. The CDR3 here is CASSLGSSGATDTQYF. DNA for the CDR3: TGCGCCAGCAGCTTGGGGTCTAGCGGGGCCACAGATACGCAGTATTTT.

The chain carries TRBV9 and TRBJ2-1, with D possibly matching TRBD1 (5 bases). Deletions cut 4 bases from V and 0 bases from J, with 14 bases between. From germline, CDR1 is SGDLS and CDR2 YYNGEE. The CDR3 loop spans 16 amino acids. CDR3: CASSPRGHNSYNEQFF. The CDR3 DNA reads as TGTGCCAGCAGCCCCCGAGGACATAACTCCTACAATGAGCAGTTCTTC.

The table lists this clone with a few counts. The chain combines TRBV25-1 with TRBJ2-2, with D possibly being TRBD1 (6 bases). The CDR3 contains 14 residues. In germline, CDR1 is MGHDK, CDR2 SYGVNS. Trimming stripped 7 bases from V and 0 bases from J, with 9 bases between. CDR3 protein: CASKDSANTGELFF. DNA for the CDR3: TGTGCCAGCAAGGACAGCGCGAACACCGGGGAGCTGTTTTTT.

The DNA of the CDR3 is TGCGCCAGCAGCGCTAAATTAGCAACCTATGGCTACACCTTC. It is translated as CASSAKLATYGYTF. The J gene is TRBJ1-2, the V gene TRBV10-2; D is ambiguous. The V and J ends lost 6 bases and 4 bases respectively, with 15 bases between them. Germline V CDR1 and CDR2: WSHSY, SAAADI. CDR3 length: 14 amino acids.

The chain carries TRBV5-5 and TRBJ2-7, with D perhaps matching TRBD1 (6 bases). This CDR3 is built from 14 residues. Trimming removed 1 base at V and 2 bases at J, with 10 bases between. CDR1 is SGHKS and CDR2 is YYEKEE in the germline V gene (reference sequence). CDR3 sequence: CASSLSQGPYEQYF. The CDR3 DNA follows: TGTGCCAGCAGCTTGAGTCAGGGGCCCTACGAGCAGTACTTC.

The chain links TRBV7-2 to TRBJ2-1; the D is unclear. Looked up from germline, CDR1 is SGHTA and CDR2 is FQGNSA. This CDR3 region has 14 residues. V was cut by 2 bases and J by 0 bases, with 5 bases left in between. This chain's CDR3 is CASSLSYSYNEQFF. The CDR3, as DNA: TGTGCCAGCAGCTTAAGCTACTCCTACAATGAGCAGTTCTTC.

CDR3 nucleotides: TGCAGCGCTGATACCGGGACAGTAAACACTGAAGCTTTCTTT. It is translated as CSADTGTVNTEAFF. The rearrangement uses TRBV29-1 and TRBJ1-1, with 7 bases lining up with TRBD1. The CDR3 totals 14 residues. The trim removed 7 bases at V and 2 bases at J, leaving 10 bases unmatched. The germline V gene encodes CDR1 SQVTM and CDR2 ANQGSEA.

This clone came up once. This chain connects TRBV10-1 to TRBJ1-5; 9 bases agree with TRBD1. The CDR3 totals 18 residues. Per germline, CDR1 WNHNN and CDR2 SYGVQD (reference sequence). J gave up 0 bases and V 0 bases, and 6 bases lay outside the gene matches. Here the CDR3 reads CASSESGTGFNSNQPQHF. The CDR3 DNA reads TGCGCCAGCAGTGAGTCAGGGACAGGGTTTAATAGCAATCAGCCCCAGCATTTT.

This sequence joins TRBV6-5 and TRBJ1-4, with 8 bases lining up with TRBD1. The CDR3 totals 14 residues. CDR1 and CDR2 (germline): MNHEY, SVGAGI. The V gene end was trimmed by 6 bases and the J gene end by 8 bases; junction bases not matched to a gene: 8. As DNA, the CDR3 is TGTGCCAGCAGGAAGCAGGGGGCGCGCGAAAAACTGTTTTTT. Its translation: CASRKQGAREKLFF.

This chain connects TRBV6-1 to TRBJ1-2, with D hard to call. V was pared by 2 bases and J by 2 bases, with 6 bases between. This CDR3 is built from 13 residues. CDR1 and CDR2 from the germline V gene are MNHNS and SASEGT. CDR3 protein: CASSESENYGYTF. In DNA form, the CDR3 reads TGTGCCAGCAGTGAATCTGAGAACTATGGCTACACCTTC.

Ten or more counts support this clone. J is TRBJ2-3 and V is TRBV11-2; D not resolved. The CDR3 loop spans 17 amino acids. Trimming shortened V by 4 bases and J by 0 bases, and 17 bases separated the two germline ends. Germline CDR1 SGHAT, CDR2 FQNNGV. The CDR3 sequence is CASSSPRESPSTDTQYF. CDR3 nucleotide sequence: TGTGCCAGCAGCTCCCCCCGAGAGTCTCCTAGCACAGATACGCAGTATTTT.

The chain employs TRBV7-3 and TRBJ1-1, with a possible D match to TRBD1 (6 bases). CDR1 SGHTA and CDR2 FQGTGA come from the germline V gene. With 0 bases removed from V and 3 bases from J, the gap between germline ends came to 14 bases. The CDR3 runs to 16 residues. The CDR3 reads CASSLTGAGRDTEAFF. CDR3 DNA: TGTGCCAGCAGCTTAACGGGGGCAGGGAGGGACACTGAAGCTTTCTTT.

The chain's CDR3 is CASRYLSGTDEQYF. The DNA of the CDR3 is TGTGCCAGCAGGTACCTAAGCGGGACGGACGAGCAGTACTTC. The chain recombines TRBV6-6 with TRBJ2-7; 7 positions agree with TRBD2. The CDR3 contains 14 residues. V gave up 6 bases and J gave up 5 bases; unmatched junction bases: 10. CDR1 MNHNY and CDR2 SVGAGI come from the germline V gene (reference sequence).

The chain employs TRBV7-2 and TRBJ2-1; TRBD1 matches 11 bases. CDR1 is SGHTA and CDR2 is FQGNSA in the germline V gene. This CDR3 comprises 15 residues. V lost 5 bases and J lost 6; bases outside the gene matches: 6. CDR3: CASSPGTGGINEQFF. The CDR3 DNA reads as TGTGCCAGCAGCCCCGGGACAGGGGGTATCAATGAGCAGTTCTTC. Using reference TRBV7-2 and TRBJ2-1 for the parts outside the CDR3, the full variable domain is GAGVSQSPSNKVTEKGKDVELRCDPISGHTALYWYRQSLGQGLEFLIYFQGNSAPDKSGLPSDRFSAERTGGSVSTLTIQRTQQEDSAVYLCASSPGTGGINEQFFGPGTRLTVL.

This clone was found once. The V call is TRBV27, the J call TRBJ2-6, with TRBD1 identical over 7 bases. V trimming: 1 base; J trimming: 0 bases; junction bases outside the gene matches: 9. This CDR3 has 19 amino acids. Germline CDR1 is MNHEY and CDR2 is SMNVEV (reference sequence). Here the CDR3 DNA reads TGTGCCAGCAGTTTATACGGGACAGCGACCTTCTCTGGGGCCAACGTCCTGACTTTC. Translated, it gives CASSLYGTATFSGANVLTF.

The CDR3 nucleotides are TGTGCCAGCAGCCCACTAAGAGCAGGGTATTCACCCCTCCACTTT. Its translation is CASSPLRAGYSPLHF. The chain combines TRBV14 with TRBJ1-6; D is possibly TRBD1 (5 bases). Germline V gives CDR1 SGHDN, CDR2 FVKESK. The CDR3 is 15 residues long. V was clipped by 4 bases and J by 8 bases, with 15 bases between them.